The entry below gives a single TCR beta chain sequence along with its context. This specimen comes from a study of shared clonotypes between healthy human individuals. This CDR3 region has 13 residues. Germline values: CDR1 SGHNT, CDR2 YENEEA. Trimming took 2 bases from V and 0 from J, leaving 5 bases between them. At deep level, the assay was performed. The input for sorted-subset replicate PCRs was about 210 ng DNA, 30,000 or so T cell genomes. Measured with immunoSEQ multiplex PCR; TCRdb has only the in-frame clones, and not every one. The repertoire holds 2 million to 2.5 million clones, 85% to 95% seen once, with about 0.39% in the top ten.

Sequenced material: naive CD4+ T cells from PBMCs. Subset denoted: CD45RA+ positively selected. The gene calls are TRBV11-3 and TRBJ2-7; D is ambiguous. The TCR comes from a man younger than 30 in good health. Some clones in this sample may be carry-over from other donors' samples. Here the CDR3 reads CASSLSTSYEQYF. The CDR3 DNA is TGTGCCAGCAGCTTATCGACCTCCTACGAGCAGTACTTC.